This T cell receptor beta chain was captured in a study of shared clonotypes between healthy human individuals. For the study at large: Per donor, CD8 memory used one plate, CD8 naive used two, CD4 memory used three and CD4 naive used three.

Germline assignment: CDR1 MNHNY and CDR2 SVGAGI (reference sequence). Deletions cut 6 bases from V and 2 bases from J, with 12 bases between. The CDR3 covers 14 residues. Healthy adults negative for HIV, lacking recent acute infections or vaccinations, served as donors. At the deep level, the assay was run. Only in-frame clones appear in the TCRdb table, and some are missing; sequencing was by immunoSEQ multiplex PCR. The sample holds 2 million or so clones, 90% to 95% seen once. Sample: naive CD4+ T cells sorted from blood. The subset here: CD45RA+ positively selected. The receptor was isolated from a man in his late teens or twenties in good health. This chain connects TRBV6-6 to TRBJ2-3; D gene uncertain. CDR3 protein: CASRPLEYTDTQYF. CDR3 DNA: TGTGCCAGCAGACCCCTTGAATACACAGATACGCAGTATTTT.